A selection of T cell receptor beta chains follows, all from one sample in a study of blood T cell repertoires in COVID-19. Method: immunoSEQ multiplex PCR; TCRdb's copy keeps in-frame clones and lacks some. The sample includes around 49,000 clones, roughly 90% of them seen just once. Sample: peripheral blood. The receptors here all came from a human donor in a cohort sampled during active COVID-19. Both conserved end residues are part of each CDR3. A D gene is named only where the DNA matches it firmly. Only some rows state a clone size, as once, few, many or a class for expanded clones.

J gene | clone size | V gene | D gene | CDR3 protein | CDR3 DNA
TRBJ2-2 | . | TRBV10-2 | . | CASRRGTDTGELFF | TGCGCCAGCAGACGGGGGACCGACACCGGGGAGCTGTTTTTT
TRBJ2-5 | . | TRBV6-5 | TRBD2 | CASRTSGGLAQYF | TGTGCCAGCAGAACTAGCGGGGGCTTGGCCCAGTACTTC
TRBJ1-1 | . | TRBV2 | . | CASSSEVNTEAFF | TGTGCCAGCAGTTCAGAGGTGAACACTGAAGCTTTCTTT
TRBJ1-1 | few | TRBV5-1 | . | CASSFTGTQTEAFF | TGCGCCAGCAGCTTCACAGGGACCCAGACTGAAGCTTTCTTT
TRBJ2-6 | . | TRBV21-1 | . | CASSRGFHHSGANVLTF | TGTGCCAGCAGCAGAGGGTTCCACCATTCTGGGGCCAACGTCCTGACTTTC
TRBJ2-1 | . | TRBV9 | . | CASSFRPSDNRNEQFF | TGTGCCAGCAGCTTCCGACCGAGCGATAATCGGAATGAGCAGTTCTTC
TRBJ2-7 | once | TRBV6-2/TRBV6-3 | . | CASSYGGSSPYEQYF | TGTGCCAGCAGTTACGGAGGTAGTAGCCCCTACGAGCAGTACTTC
TRBJ2-1 | . | TRBV28 | TRBD2 | CASSLPWTSGTGGDEQFF | TGTGCCAGCAGTCTCCCTTGGACTAGCGGGACGGGGGGGGATGAGCAGTTCTTC
TRBJ1-1 | . | TRBV10-2 | . | CASSEQKNTEAFF | TGCGCCAGCAGTGAGCAAAAGAACACTGAAGCTTTCTTT
TRBJ1-1 | few | TRBV28 | TRBD1 | CASSPAQGHSTEAFF | TGTGCCAGCAGTCCAGCACAGGGGCATTCGACTGAAGCTTTCTTT
TRBJ1-5 | few | TRBV28 | . | CASSRDNNQPQHF | TGTGCCAGCAGCCGGGACAACAATCAGCCCCAGCATTTT
TRBJ2-2 | medium-sized | TRBV5-1 | TRBD1 | CASRDPGQDANTGELFF | TGCGCCAGCAGAGACCCGGGACAGGATGCGAACACCGGGGAGCTGTTTTTT
TRBJ2-3 | . | TRBV5-8 | . | CASSLERGDTQYF | TGTGCCAGCAGCTTGGAAAGGGGCGATACGCAGTATTTT
TRBJ2-7 | . | TRBV7-6 | TRBD2 | CASSSTSVSSYEQYF | TGTGCCAGCAGCTCTACTAGCGTCAGCTCCTACGAGCAGTACTTC
TRBJ2-1 | . | TRBV4-3 | TRBD2 | CASSQDLGTRGANEQFF | TGCGCCAGCAGCCAAGATCTTGGGACTAGAGGGGCCAATGAGCAGTTCTTC
TRBJ1-2 | . | TRBV6-4 | . | CASSNGGFYGYTF | TGTGCCAGCAGTAACGGAGGTTTCTATGGCTACACCTTC
TRBJ1-2 | . | TRBV14 | TRBD1 | CASSQVSPNRGRVNYGYTF | TGTGCCAGCAGCCAAGTCTCCCCAAACAGGGGTCGAGTTAACTATGGCTACACCTTC
TRBJ1-2 | . | TRBV9 | . | CASSVALRAGHRDNGYTF | TGTGCCAGCAGCGTAGCCCTAAGGGCGGGTCACAGGGATAATGGCTACACCTTC
TRBJ1-5 | . | TRBV3-1/TRBV3-2 | . | CASSQRSGKNQPQHF | TGTGCCAGCAGCCAAAGGTCAGGAAAAAATCAGCCCCAGCATTTT
TRBJ1-2 | once | TRBV19 | . | CASSGRGNTRSYTF | TGTGCCAGTAGTGGGCGGGGCAATACTAGGAGCTACACCTTC
TRBJ2-3 | . | TRBV5-1 | TRBD1 | CASSSISGQRDTQYF | TGCGCCAGCAGCTCCATTTCGGGACAGCGAGATACGCAGTATTTT
TRBJ2-5 | few | TRBV20-1 | TRBD2 | CSASFAGGWETQYF | TGCAGTGCTAGTTTTGCGGGGGGATGGGAGACCCAGTACTTC
TRBJ2-7 | . | TRBV11-2 | . | CASSYTQGPYEQYF | TGTGCCAGCAGCTATACACAGGGCCCCTACGAGCAGTACTTC
TRBJ2-5 | once | TRBV5-1 | . | CASSLVGGIQETQYF | TGCGCCAGCAGCTTGGTTGGGGGGATCCAAGAGACCCAGTACTTC
TRBJ2-5 | once | TRBV5-1 | TRBD2 | CASSLPGLAGGLSQETQYF | TGCGCCAGCAGCTTACCAGGACTAGCGGGGGGGCTCTCACAAGAGACCCAGTACTTC
TRBJ2-1 | . | TRBV28 | TRBD2 | CASSPQSSGRNEQFF | TGTGCCAGCAGTCCCCAGTCTAGCGGGCGCAATGAGCAGTTCTTC
TRBJ1-6 | . | TRBV5-8 | . | CASSWGSDYEDRDSPLHF | TGTGCCAGCAGCTGGGGTTCCGACTACGAAGATAGGGATTCACCCCTCCACTTT
TRBJ2-2 | . | TRBV4-2 | . | CASSQARRDTGELFF | TGTGCCAGCAGCCAAGCCAGGCGCGACACCGGGGAGCTGTTTTTT
TRBJ1-2 | . | TRBV11-2 | TRBD1 | CASSFSTGEVGNYGYTF | TGTGCCAGCAGCTTCTCGACAGGGGAAGTGGGTAACTATGGCTACACCTTC
TRBJ2-7 | . | TRBV29-1 | . | CSVEEGPYEQYF | TGCAGCGTTGAGGAGGGGCCCTACGAGCAGTACTTC
TRBJ1-2 | . | TRBV21-1 | . | CASSKVVTQSVYGYTF | TGTGCCAGCAGCAAAGTCGTGACACAGTCAGTCTATGGCTACACCTTC
TRBJ1-2 | . | TRBV27 | TRBD1 | CASSDRVHGYTF | TGTGCCAGCAGTGACAGGGTCCATGGCTACACCTTC
TRBJ2-3 | . | TRBV5-1 | . | CASSLVGRGGTDTQYF | TGCGCCAGCAGCTTGGTTGGCAGGGGAGGGACAGATACGCAGTATTTT
TRBJ1-6 | . | TRBV7-2 | . | CASSLTSDSGNSPLHF | TGTGCCAGCAGCTTAACGTCGGACAGTGGTAATTCACCCCTCCACTTT
TRBJ1-1 | . | TRBV21-1 | . | CASSLAAGVMPTEAFF | TGTGCCAGCAGCCTAGCGGCAGGGGTGATGCCCACTGAAGCTTTCTTT
TRBJ2-1 | once | TRBV3-1/TRBV3-2 | . | CASSQDFTLRQTAFF | TGTGCCAGCAGCCAAGATTTTACCCTAAGACAGACTGCGTTCTTC
TRBJ1-5 | . | TRBV6-1 | . | CASSERDPEAQHF | TGTGCCAGCAGTGAGCGGGACCCGGAGGCCCAGCATTTT
TRBJ2-7 | . | TRBV28 | TRBD2 | CASPPGGGNSWYYEQYF | TGTGCCAGCCCCCCCGGGGGGGGGAACTCCTGGTACTACGAGCAGTACTTC
TRBJ2-5 | . | TRBV28 | TRBD1 | CASRPLDRRQETQYF | TGTGCCAGCAGACCCCTGGACAGGCGCCAAGAGACCCAGTACTTC
TRBJ2-3 | . | TRBV18 | TRBD2 | CASSLGLAGGSDTQYF | TGTGCCAGCTCACTCGGACTAGCGGGAGGTTCGGATACGCAGTATTTT
TRBJ2-7 | . | TRBV29-1 | TRBD1 | CSGTGTGGYEQYF | TGCAGCGGGACAGGGACAGGGGGATACGAGCAGTACTTC
TRBJ2-1 | . | TRBV11-3 | TRBD1 | CASSLVGQGHNEQFF | TGTGCCAGCAGCTTAGTCGGACAGGGCCACAATGAGCAGTTCTTC
TRBJ2-1 | . | TRBV7-2 | TRBD2 | CASSLVGGSSYNEQFF | TGTGCCAGCAGCTTAGTGGGAGGGAGCTCCTACAATGAGCAGTTCTTC
TRBJ2-7 | . | TRBV5-4 | TRBD2 | CASAEKLAEGREQYF | TGTGCCAGCGCCGAAAAACTAGCGGAGGGCCGCGAGCAGTACTTC
TRBJ1-5 | . | TRBV19 | . | CASRKWVQGRKNQPQHF | TGTGCCAGTAGGAAATGGGTTCAGGGGCGGAAAAATCAGCCCCAGCATTTT
TRBJ2-3 | . | TRBV24-1 | TRBD1 | CATSDPLTGDTDTQYF | TGTGCCACCAGTGATCCCTTGACAGGGGACACAGATACGCAGTATTTT
TRBJ1-2 | once | TRBV6-5 | TRBD1 | CASRGGQLIYGYTF | TGTGCCAGCAGGGGGGGACAGTTAATCTATGGCTACACCTTC
TRBJ2-7 | . | TRBV4-3 | . | CASSQRPTDSSYEQYF | TGCGCCAGCAGCCAACGACCTACGGACTCTTCCTACGAGCAGTACTTC
TRBJ2-3 | . | TRBV7-9 | . | CASSPLGTLSTDTQYF | TGTGCCAGCAGCCCTCTCGGGACTCTAAGCACAGATACGCAGTATTTT
TRBJ2-2 | once | TRBV5-1 | . | CASSLVGSNTGELFF | TGCGCCAGCAGCTTGGTCGGGTCGAACACCGGGGAGCTGTTTTTT
TRBJ2-3 | . | TRBV9 | . | CASSPPPVADTQYF | TGTGCCAGCAGCCCCCCCCCGGTTGCAGATACGCAGTATTTT
TRBJ1-1 | . | TRBV11-1 | . | CASKKTRENTEAFF | TGTGCCAGCAAGAAGACCAGGGAGAACACTGAAGCTTTCTTT
TRBJ2-1 | . | TRBV7-6 | TRBD2 | CASSPTSGAYNEQFF | TGTGCCAGCAGCCCCACTAGCGGGGCCTACAATGAGCAGTTCTTC
TRBJ2-7 | . | TRBV29-1 | TRBD1 | CSVGTPRDRVSYEQYF | TGCAGCGTTGGGACCCCCCGGGACAGGGTTTCCTACGAGCAGTACTTC
TRBJ2-5 | . | TRBV9 | . | CASSPRGRGETQYF | TGTGCCAGCAGCCCGCGGGGGCGGGGGGAGACCCAGTACTTC
TRBJ2-3 | . | TRBV7-7 | TRBD2 | CASSLGSGSRTDTQYF | TGTGCTAGCAGCTTAGGGAGCGGGAGTCGCACAGATACGCAGTATTTT
TRBJ2-2 | . | TRBV6-5 | . | CASTQGQTNTGELFF | TGTGCCAGCACCCAGGGGCAGACGAACACCGGGGAGCTGTTTTTT